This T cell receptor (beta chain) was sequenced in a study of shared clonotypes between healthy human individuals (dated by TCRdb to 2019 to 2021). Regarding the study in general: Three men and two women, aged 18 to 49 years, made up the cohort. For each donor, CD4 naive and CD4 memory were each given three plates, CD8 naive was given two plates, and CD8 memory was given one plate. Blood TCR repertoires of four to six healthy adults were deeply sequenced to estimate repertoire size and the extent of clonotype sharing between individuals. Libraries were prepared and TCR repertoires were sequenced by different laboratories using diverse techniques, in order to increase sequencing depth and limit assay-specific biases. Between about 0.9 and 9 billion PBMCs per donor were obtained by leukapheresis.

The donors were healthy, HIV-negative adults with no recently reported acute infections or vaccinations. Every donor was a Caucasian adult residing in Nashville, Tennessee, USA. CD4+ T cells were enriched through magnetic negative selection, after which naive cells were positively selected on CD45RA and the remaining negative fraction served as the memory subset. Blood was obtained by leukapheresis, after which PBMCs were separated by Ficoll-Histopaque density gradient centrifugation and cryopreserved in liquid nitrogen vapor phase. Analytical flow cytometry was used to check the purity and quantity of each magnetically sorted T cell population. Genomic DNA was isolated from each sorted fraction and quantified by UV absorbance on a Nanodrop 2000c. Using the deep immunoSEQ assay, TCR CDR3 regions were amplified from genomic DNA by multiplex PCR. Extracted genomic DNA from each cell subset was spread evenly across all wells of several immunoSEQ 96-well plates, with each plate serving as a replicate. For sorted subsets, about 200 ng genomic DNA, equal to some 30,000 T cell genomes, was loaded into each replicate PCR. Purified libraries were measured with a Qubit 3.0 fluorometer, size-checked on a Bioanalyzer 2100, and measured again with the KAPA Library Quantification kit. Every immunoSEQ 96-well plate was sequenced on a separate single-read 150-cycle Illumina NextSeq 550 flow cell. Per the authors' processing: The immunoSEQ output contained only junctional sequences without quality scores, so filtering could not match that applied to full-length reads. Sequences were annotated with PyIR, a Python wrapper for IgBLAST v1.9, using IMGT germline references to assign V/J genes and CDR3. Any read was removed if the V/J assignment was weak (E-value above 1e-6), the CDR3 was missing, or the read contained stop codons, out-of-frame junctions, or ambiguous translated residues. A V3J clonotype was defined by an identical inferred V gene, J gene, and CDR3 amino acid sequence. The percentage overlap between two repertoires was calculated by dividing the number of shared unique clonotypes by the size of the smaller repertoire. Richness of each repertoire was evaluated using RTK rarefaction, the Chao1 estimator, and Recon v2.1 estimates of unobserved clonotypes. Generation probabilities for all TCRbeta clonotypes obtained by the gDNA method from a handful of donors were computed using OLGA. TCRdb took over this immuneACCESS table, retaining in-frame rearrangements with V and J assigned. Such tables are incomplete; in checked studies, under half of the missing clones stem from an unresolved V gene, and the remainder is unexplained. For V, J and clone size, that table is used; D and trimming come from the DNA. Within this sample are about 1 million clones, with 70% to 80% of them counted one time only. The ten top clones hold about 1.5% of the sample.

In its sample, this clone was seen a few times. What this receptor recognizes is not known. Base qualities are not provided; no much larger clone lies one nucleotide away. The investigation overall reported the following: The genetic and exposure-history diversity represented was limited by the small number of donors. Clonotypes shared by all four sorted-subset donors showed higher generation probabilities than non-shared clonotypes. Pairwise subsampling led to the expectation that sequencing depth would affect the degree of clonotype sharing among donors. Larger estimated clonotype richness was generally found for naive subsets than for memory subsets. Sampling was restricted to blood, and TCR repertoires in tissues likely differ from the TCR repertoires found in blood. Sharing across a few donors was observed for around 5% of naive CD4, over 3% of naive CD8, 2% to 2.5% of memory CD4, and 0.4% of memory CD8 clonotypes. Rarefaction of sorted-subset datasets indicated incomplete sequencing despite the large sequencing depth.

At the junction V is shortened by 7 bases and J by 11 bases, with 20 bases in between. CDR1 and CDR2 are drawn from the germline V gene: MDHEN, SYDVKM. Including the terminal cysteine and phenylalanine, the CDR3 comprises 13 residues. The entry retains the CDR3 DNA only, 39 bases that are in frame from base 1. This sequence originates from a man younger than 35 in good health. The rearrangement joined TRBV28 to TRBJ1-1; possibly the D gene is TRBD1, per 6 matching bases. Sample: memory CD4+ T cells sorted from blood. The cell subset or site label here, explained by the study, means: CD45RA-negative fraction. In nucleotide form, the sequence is TGTGCCAGCAACACTCGAGGGGGTCTGTGGGCTTTCTTT. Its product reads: CASNTRGGLWAFF.